These 27 T cell receptor beta chains share one sample of origin, sequenced in a study of T cell responses to AZD1222 COVID-19 vaccine. Repertoires were generated with immunoSEQ multiplex PCR, while TCRdb's copy carries only in-frame clones and drops some. In the table there are about 97,000 clones, more than 85% of which are singletons. The sample was peripheral blood, taken on day 0 of AZD1222 vaccination. The origin of the receptors is an adult in good health.

The chain recombines TRBV9 with TRBJ2-3; the D gene could be TRBD1 or TRBD2 (5 bases each). V shed 5 bases and J shed 1 base, with 17 bases lying between them. Looked up from germline, CDR1 is SGDLS and CDR2 is YYNGEE. The CDR3 runs 16 residues. CDR3 loop: CASRGTAGDRTDTQYF. The CDR3 coding sequence is TGTGCCAGCAGGGGGACCGCCGGGGACCGCACAGATACGCAGTATTTT.

The J gene is TRBJ2-5, the V gene TRBV20-1, with 7 bases identical to TRBD1. The V gene's germline CDR1 is DFQATT and CDR2 SNEGSKA (reference sequence). V shed 3 bases and J 5 bases; nucleotides not matched to a gene: 12. This CDR3 has 15 residues. Here the CDR3 DNA reads TGCAGTGCTAGTCGGTCACAGGGGAGTTTCGAGACCCAGTACTTC. Protein sequence: CSASRSQGSFETQYF.

This chain uses TRBV2 with TRBJ2-4; possible D gene TRBD2, 6 bases. The V gene's germline CDR1 is SNHLY and CDR2 FYNNEI. Trimming shortened V by 5 bases and J by 13 bases, and 15 bases separated the two germline ends. The CDR3 has 12 amino acids. CDR3 nucleotide sequence: TGTGCCAGCAGTACCCGGGACTTCCAACAGTACTTC. The encoded protein is CASSTRDFQQYF.

The chain links TRBV11-3 to TRBJ1-1; 8 bases map to TRBD1. The CDR3 is 15 amino acids. The germline V gene encodes CDR1 SGHNT and CDR2 YENEEA. V gave up 4 bases and J gave up 1 base; unmatched junction bases: 5. The CDR3 nucleotides read TGTGCCAGCAGCTCGACAGGGGTCGGGAACACTGAAGCTTTCTTT. It encodes CASSSTGVGNTEAFF.

V and J are TRBV7-2 and TRBJ2-7; D gene uncertain. CDR1 and CDR2 (germline): SGHTA, FQGNSA. Deletions cut 5 bases from V and 1 base from J, with 12 bases between. The CDR3 extends over 14 amino acids. The CDR3 loop reads CASSPRTASYEQYF. CDR3 DNA sequence: TGTGCCAGCAGCCCAAGGACGGCTTCCTACGAGCAGTACTTC.

This clone came up a few times. The CDR3 sequence is CASSPSDRGAYGYTF. The CDR3, as DNA: TGTGCCAGTAGTCCGTCGGACAGGGGAGCCTATGGCTACACCTTC. The V gene is TRBV19, the J gene TRBJ1-2; 9 bases agree with TRBD1. After removal of 5 bases from V and 4 bases from J, the junction contained 8 bases not matched to a gene. The CDR3 is 15 amino acids. CDR1 is LNHDA, CDR2 SQIVND, per germline (reference sequence).

The CDR3 loop is CSALPIPASYNEQFF. The DNA of the CDR3 is TGCAGCGCCCTCCCTATTCCCGCATCCTACAATGAGCAGTTCTTC. This chain connects TRBV29-1 to TRBJ2-1, with D uncertain. Trimming took 7 bases from V and 1 from J, leaving 17 bases between them. The CDR3 has 15 residues. The germline CDR1 and CDR2 sequences are SQVTM and ANQGSEA.

This clone was counted only a few times. The V and J genes are TRBV2 and TRBJ1-2; possibly TRBD1 for D (5 bases). The CDR3 sequence is 15 residues long. CDR1 and CDR2 from the germline V gene are SNHLY and FYNNEI. The V end lost 5 bases, the J end lost 2 bases, and 15 bases lay between the germline ends. The DNA of the CDR3 is TGTGCCAGCAGTTCCCAAGGGGCAGGGAACTATGGCTACACCTTC. Translated: CASSSQGAGNYGYTF.

The chain has TRBV2 and TRBJ2-1, with 9 bases that match TRBD2. The germline CDR1 and CDR2 sequences are SNHLY and FYNNEI. After removal of 5 bases from V and 2 bases from J, the junction contained 4 bases not matched to a gene. CDR3 length: 15 residues. The CDR3 region is CASSRAGGAYNEQFF. The CDR3 region has the DNA TGTGCCAGCAGTCGAGCGGGAGGTGCCTACAATGAGCAGTTCTTC.

This chain joins TRBV10-2 and TRBJ1-1; D might be TRBD1 (6 bases). There are 15 residues in the CDR3. Per the germline V gene, CDR1 is WSHSY and CDR2 is SAAADI. Trimming stripped 5 bases from V and 4 bases from J, with 17 bases between. CDR3 in amino acids: CASSKADRRATEAFF. The CDR3 region has the DNA TGCGCCAGCAGTAAAGCCGACAGGAGGGCCACTGAAGCTTTCTTT.

This clone has more than one count but fewer than ten. The gene calls are TRBV3-1 (or the pseudogene TRBV3-2) and TRBJ2-7; D might be TRBD2 (6 bases). The germline V and J ends were trimmed by 4 bases and 3 bases, with 10 bases remaining between them. Germline assignment: CDR1 LGHDT and CDR2 YNNKEL (reference sequence). The CDR3 runs 13 residues. This CDR3 is CASSPQEGYEQYF. The CDR3 DNA sequence: TGTGCCAGCAGCCCTCAGGAGGGCTACGAGCAGTACTTC.

The rearrangement links TRBV19 to TRBJ2-7; 8 nucleotides match TRBD2. J gave up 1 base and V 5 bases, and 4 bases lay outside the gene matches. This CDR3 region has 14 residues. Germline V lookup: CDR1 LNHDA, CDR2 SQIVND (reference sequence). CDR3: CASSPSSGSYEQYF. The CDR3 DNA is TGTGCCAGTAGTCCTTCTAGCGGGTCCTACGAGCAGTACTTC.

The chain uses TRBV29-1 and TRBJ2-1; no definite D call. V was shortened by 6 bases and J by 5 bases, with 14 bases between the two germline ends. Germline V gene lookup returns CDR1 SQVTM and CDR2 ANQGSEA. The CDR3 is 13 amino acids. CDR3 DNA sequence: TGCAGCGTCGGCACTCCACGAAACAATGAGCAGTTCTTC. It encodes CSVGTPRNNEQFF.

V is TRBV30 and J is TRBJ2-2; a weak D match, TRBD1 (6 bases). Germline loops: CDR1 GTSNPN, CDR2 SVGIG (reference sequence). The CDR3 consists of 14 residues. Trimming took off 5 bases at V and 3 bases at J, with 13 bases between the two ends. CDR3 in amino acids: CAWAGPGDTGELFF. CDR3 sequence (DNA): TGTGCCTGGGCTGGGCCAGGGGACACCGGGGAGCTGTTTTTT.

The chain has TRBV7-9 and TRBJ1-2; no clear D gene. Germline CDR1 is SEHNR and CDR2 is FQNEAQ (reference sequence). The V gene lost 5 bases and the J gene lost 8 bases, with 12 bases spanning the gap. CDR3 length: 12 amino acids. The CDR3 DNA sequence: TGTGCCAGCAGCAGCAGGCCAGGAGGCTACACCTTC. Translation: CASSSRPGGYTF.

The J gene is TRBJ1-2, the V gene TRBV19, with TRBD1 matching 7 bases. CDR3 length: 15 amino acids. CDR1 and CDR2 from the germline V gene are LNHDA and SQIVND (reference sequence). Unmatched junction bases numbered 9, after V lost 7 bases and J lost 1 base. CDR3 loop: CASKRQGYLNYGYTF. In DNA form, the CDR3 reads TGTGCCAGTAAAAGACAGGGCTACCTTAACTATGGCTACACCTTC. Using reference TRBV19 and TRBJ1-2 for the parts outside the CDR3, the full variable domain is DGGITQSPKYLFRKEGQNVTLSCEQNLNHDAMYWYRQDPGQGLRLIYYSQIVNDFQKGDIAEGYSVSREKKESFPLTVTSAQKNPTAFYLCASKRQGYLNYGYTFGSGTRLTVV.

This clone turned up a few times. This chain links TRBV18 with TRBJ2-7; D is perhaps TRBD1 or TRBD2 (5 bases each). CDR3 length: 18 amino acids. Germline CDR1 and CDR2: KGHSH and LQKENI. Trimming removed 0 bases from V and 5 bases from J, with 23 bases in between. The CDR3 region has the DNA TGTGCCAGCTCACCACCTTGGGCAGGGTTCGTCGCGGAGGACGAGCAGTACTTC. Its protein product is CASSPPWAGFVAEDEQYF.

The chain carries TRBV7-8 and TRBJ1-3; D ambiguous. The germline CDR1 and CDR2 sequences are SGHVS and FQNEAQ. Trimming pared 1 base from V and 4 bases from J, leaving 5 bases between. The CDR3 consists of 13 residues. CDR3 in DNA: TGTGCCAGCAGCTTAGTTCCCGGAAACACCATATATTTT. Its translation: CASSLVPGNTIYF.

This clone was counted a few times. The gene calls are TRBV18 and TRBJ1-1; TRBD1 agrees at 9 bases. CDR3 length: 15 residues. V gave up 6 bases and J gave up 1 base; unmatched junction bases: 6. The V gene's germline CDR1 is KGHSH and CDR2 LQKENI. DNA for the CDR3: TGTGCCAGCTCCCGCAACAGGGGGCGGAACACTGAAGCTTTCTTT. It yields the protein CASSRNRGRNTEAFF. Full variable domain (rest looked up from reference TRBV18 and TRBJ1-1): NAGVMQNPRHLVRRRGQEARLRCSPMKGHSHVYWYRQLPEEGLKFMVYLQKENIIDESGMPKERFSAEFPKEGPSILRIQQVVRGDSAAYFCASSRNRGRNTEAFFGQGTRLTVV.

Of note for this clone: A junction end diverges from the germline sequence, so it may reflect a read error. V is TRBV19 and J is TRBJ1-2, with 11 bases identical to TRBD1. The germline V gene encodes CDR1 LNHDA and CDR2 SQIVND (reference sequence). This CDR3 is built from 16 residues. CDR3 loop: CAAKRGQGERNYGYTF. The CDR3 nucleotides read TGTGCCGCAAAGAGGGGACAGGGGGAACGGAACTATGGCTATACCTTC. Full variable domain (rest looked up from reference TRBV19 and TRBJ1-2): DGGITQSPKYLFRKEGQNVTLSCEQNLNHDAMYWYRQDPGQGLRLIYYSQIVNDFQKGDIAEGYSVSREKKESFPLTVTSAQKNPTAFYLCAAKRGQGERNYGYTFGSGTRLTVV.

The V and J genes are TRBV7-2 and TRBJ2-2; 8 positions match TRBD1. CDR1 and CDR2 (germline): SGHTA, FQGNSA. V was pared by 7 bases and J by 6 bases, with 7 bases of the junction left unmatched. This CDR3 has 14 residues. The chain's CDR3 is CASTRDRIPGELFF. The CDR3 DNA is TGTGCCAGCACCCGGGACAGGATCCCCGGGGAGCTGTTTTTT.

The chain has TRBV12-5 and TRBJ2-7; no definite D call. The V end was cut by 3 bases, the J end by 4 bases, with 7 bases between. The germline gives CDR1 LGHNT, CDR2 FRNRAP. The CDR3 runs to 12 residues. CDR3 sequence (DNA): TGTGCTAGTGGTTTTGATGGGTACGAGCAGTACTTC. Its protein product is CASGFDGYEQYF.

This clone showed up just a few times. The V and J genes are TRBV2 and TRBJ2-3; possibly TRBD1 for D (5 bases). The V end lost 7 bases, the J end lost 2 bases, and 10 bases lay between the germline ends. Germline lookup yields CDR1 SNHLY and CDR2 FYNNEI. The CDR3 runs to 13 residues. CDR3 residues: CASTSGYTDTQYF. The CDR3 bases are TGTGCCAGCACCTCAGGGTACACAGATACGCAGTATTTT.

This sequence joins TRBV9 and TRBJ2-2; D may be TRBD1 or TRBD2 (5 bases each). Germline CDR1 SGDLS, CDR2 YYNGEE. CDR3 length equals 15 residues. The V gene lost 2 bases and the J gene lost 8 bases, with 16 bases spanning the gap. The CDR3 here is CASSVQGRTGGELFF. DNA of the CDR3: TGTGCCAGCAGCGTGCAGGGACGAACGGGTGGGGAGCTGTTTTTT.

The V and J genes are TRBV10-3 and TRBJ1-1, with D uncertain. V shed 0 bases and J shed 5 bases, with 13 bases lying between them. CDR1 and CDR2 (germline): ENHRY, SYGVKD. CDR3 length: 15 amino acids. In DNA form, the CDR3 reads TGTGCCATCAGTGAGTCGAATGGGGTGGAGACTGAAGCTTTCTTT. The encoded protein is CAISESNGVETEAFF.

As concerns this clone: Additional DNA sequences in this sample encode the identical CDR3. The J gene is TRBJ2-7, the V gene TRBV12-3 or TRBV12-4; no firm D call. The V gene lost 3 bases and the J gene lost 4 bases, with 4 bases spanning the gap. This CDR3 comprises 11 residues. The CDR3 nucleotides are TGTGCCAGCAGTTTGCAGTACGAGCAGTACTTC. Encoded protein: CASSLQYEQYF.

The rearrangement joins TRBV2 to TRBJ1-4; 8 bases match TRBD1. The trim removed 4 bases at V and 7 bases at J, leaving 2 bases unmatched. This CDR3 spans 13 amino acids. From germline, CDR1 is SNHLY and CDR2 FYNNEI. The DNA for the CDR3 is TGTGCCAGCAGTGCGACAGGGGCTGAAAAACTGTTTTTT. Translated, it gives CASSATGAEKLFF.